The 26 T cell receptor beta chains presented below share a single source sample, sequenced in a study of lymphopenia after photon versus proton radiotherapy. The protocol was immunoSEQ multiplex PCR, while the TCRdb copy is restricted to in-frame clones and leaves out a portion. The table has around 160,000 clones, about 88% seen once; the top ten hold around 5%. Sequencing used peripheral blood, obtained from a patient treated with photon-based radiotherapy. The receptors were sampled from a man aged 45-65 years with gastric cancer.

V is TRBV18 and J is TRBJ1-2; weak D call: TRBD1 (6 bases). Germline-derived CDR1 and CDR2 are KGHSH and LQKENI. V was clipped by 3 bases and J by 3 bases, with 8 bases between them. CDR3 length: 13 amino acids. Here the CDR3 reads CASSPRQDYGYTF. CDR3 coding DNA: TGTGCCAGCTCACCTCGACAGGACTATGGCTACACCTTC. Full variable domain (remainder filled in from reference TRBV18 and TRBJ1-2): NAGVMQNPRHLVRRRGQEARLRCSPMKGHSHVYWYRQLPEEGLKFMVYLQKENIIDESGMPKERFSAEFPKEGPSILRIQQVVRGDSAAYFCASSPRQDYGYTFGSGTRLTVV.

This chain connects TRBV4-1 to TRBJ2-3, with 11 bases lining up with TRBD2. V dropped 1 base and J dropped 0; count of bases not matched to a gene: 9. This CDR3 has 19 amino acids. From germline, CDR1 is MGHRA and CDR2 YSYEKL. The CDR3 is CASSQVSSGRWGSTDTQYF. The DNA of the CDR3 is TGCGCCAGCAGCCAAGTTTCTAGCGGGAGGTGGGGTAGCACAGATACGCAGTATTTT.

This clone appeared a single time. The genes are TRBV5-1 and TRBJ2-6; TRBD1 might be the D (6 bases). Deletions cut 4 bases from V and 2 bases from J, with 13 bases between. The CDR3 sequence is 16 residues long. Germline CDR1 SGHRS, CDR2 YFSETQ. As DNA, the CDR3 is TGCGCCAGCAGCCCTCAGGGGAACCCTGGGGCCAACGTCCTGACTTTC. Translating it yields CASSPQGNPGANVLTF. The whole variable domain, remainder taken from reference TRBV5-1 and TRBJ2-6, is KAGVTQTPRYLIKTRGQQVTLSCSPISGHRSVSWYQQTPGQGLQFLFEYFSETQRNKGNFPGRFSGRQFSNSRSEMNVSTLELGDSALYLCASSPQGNPGANVLTFGAGSRLTVL.

CDR3 sequence reads: CASSYSGQGGTEAFF. In DNA form, the CDR3 reads TGTGCCAGCAGTTACTCAGGACAAGGGGGCACTGAAGCTTTCTTT. The chain is built from TRBV6-6 and TRBJ1-1; perhaps TRBD1 as D (6 bases). The germline V and J ends were trimmed by 0 bases and 4 bases, with 12 bases remaining between them. CDR1 is MNHNY, CDR2 SVGAGI, per germline (reference sequence). This CDR3 is 15 amino acids long.

This chain links TRBV6-1 with TRBJ2-2; D not resolved. The CDR3 consists of 14 residues. V was clipped by 7 bases and J by 2 bases, with 11 bases between them. Germline assignment: CDR1 MNHNS and CDR2 SASEGT. As DNA, the CDR3 is TGTGCCAGCACCCCTAGGGTAAACACCGGGGAGCTGTTTTTT. This translates into CASTPRVNTGELFF.

V is TRBV7-9 and J is TRBJ2-3; 9 bases agree with TRBD2. Unmatched junction bases numbered 8, after V lost 5 bases and J lost 2 bases. Germline V gene sequence: CDR1 SEHNR, CDR2 FQNEAQ (reference sequence). This CDR3 comprises 16 residues. CDR3 loop: CASSPPGLAATDTQYF. Here the CDR3 DNA reads TGTGCCAGCAGCCCCCCGGGACTAGCAGCCACAGATACGCAGTATTTT.

The V gene is TRBV18, the J gene TRBJ1-1; D gene unclear. Germline loops: CDR1 KGHSH, CDR2 LQKENI. There are 14 residues in the CDR3. The V and J ends lost 3 bases and 0 bases respectively, with 8 bases between them. CDR3 nucleotide sequence: TGTGCCAGCTCACCTGTGACACTGAACACTGAAGCTTTCTTT. Protein: CASSPVTLNTEAFF.

This clone was observed once. CDR3 coding DNA: TGTGCCTTGGACCTTGGACTATTAAATTATGGCTACACCTTC. This gives the protein CALDLGLLNYGYTF. The chain employs TRBV30 and TRBJ1-2, with D unclear. The germline V gene has CDR1 GTSNPN and CDR2 SVGIG (reference sequence). The CDR3 is 14 amino acids. V was trimmed by 7 bases and J by 5 bases, leaving 20 bases between them.

The gene calls are TRBV7-6 and TRBJ1-1, with unresolved D. The CDR3 runs 13 residues. Germline V gene data show CDR1 as SGHVS and CDR2 as FNYEAQ. V was clipped by 1 base and J by 7 bases, with 10 bases between them. CDR3 protein: CASSLGENSEAFF. The CDR3 coding sequence is TGTGCCAGCAGCTTAGGGGAGAATAGTGAAGCTTTCTTT.

This chain links TRBV11-2 with TRBJ1-1; TRBD1 aligns across 8 bases. Trimming removed 9 bases from V and 6 bases from J; junction bases left unmatched: 12. Per germline, CDR1 SGHAT and CDR2 FQNNGV. CDR3 length: 14 residues. In DNA, the CDR3 is TGTGCCAGTTACATTTCACCAGGGGGCGCTGAAGCTTTCTTT. Amino acid sequence: CASYISPGGAEAFF. Supplemented by reference TRBV11-2 and TRBJ1-1, the full variable domain reads EAGVAQSPRYKIIEKRQSVAFWCNPISGHATLYWYQQILGQGPKLLIQFQNNGVVDDSQLPKDRFSAERLKGVDSTLKIQPAKLEDSAVYLCASYISPGGAEAFFGQGTRLTVV.

The rearrangement joins TRBV30 to TRBJ1-6, with D uncertain. Germline V gene data show CDR1 as GTSNPN and CDR2 as SVGIG (reference sequence). This CDR3 is 13 amino acids long. Trimming took 4 bases from V and 6 from J, leaving 10 bases between them. The CDR3 region is CAWTTQSNSPLHF. The CDR3 DNA reads TGTGCCTGGACTACCCAGAGTAATTCACCCCTCCACTTT.

The chain recombines TRBV30 with TRBJ2-7; the D gene is possibly TRBD1 (6 bases). Between the trimmed V and J ends, which lost 4 bases and 2 bases, there was a span of 24 bases. From germline, CDR1 is GTSNPN and CDR2 SVGIG (reference sequence). The CDR3 is made up of 17 amino acids. CDR3 nucleotides: TGTGCCTGGAAGACCCGCAGGATACGGGACAATCCCTACGAGCAGTACTTC. As protein: CAWKTRRIRDNPYEQYF.

The chain carries TRBV30 and TRBJ2-3, with 7 bases that match TRBD2. The ends lost 4 bases at V and 3 bases at J; junction bases unmatched: 1. The CDR3 has 12 residues. The germline CDR1 and CDR2 sequences are GTSNPN and SVGIG (reference sequence). CDR3 DNA sequence: TGTGCCTGGACTAGCGGAACAGATACGCAGTATTTT. Protein product: CAWTSGTDTQYF.

The chain couples TRBV4-1 to TRBJ2-7; 12 bases match TRBD2. V was clipped by 4 bases and J by 0 bases; unmatched bases: 1. Germline-derived CDR1 and CDR2 are MGHRA and YSYEKL. The CDR3 is 15 residues long. CDR3 bases: TGCGCCAGCAGCCCGACTAGCGGGAGCTCCTACGAGCAGTACTTC. Encoded protein: CASSPTSGSSYEQYF.

The chain has TRBV30 and TRBJ2-7; 7 positions agree with TRBD1. The CDR3 runs to 13 residues. V shed 5 bases, J shed 2 bases, and the junction held 6 bases outside the gene matches. CDR1 GTSNPN and CDR2 SVGIG come from the germline V gene (reference sequence). CDR3: CAWGGQFPYEQYF. CDR3 coding DNA: TGTGCCTGGGGGGGACAGTTCCCCTACGAGCAGTACTTC. Full variable domain (rest looked up from reference TRBV30 and TRBJ2-7): SQTIHQWPATLVQPVGSPLSLECTVEGTSNPNLYWYRQAAGRGLQLLFYSVGIGQISSEVPQNLSASRPQDRQFILSSKKLLLSDSGFYLCAWGGQFPYEQYFGPGTRLTVT.

The V gene is TRBV19, the J gene TRBJ1-2; D unclear. Looked up from germline, CDR1 is LNHDA and CDR2 is SQIVND (reference sequence). The CDR3 spans 14 residues. Deletions cut 6 bases from V and 4 bases from J, with 15 bases between. The CDR3 is CASRTTVGGYGYTF. The CDR3 DNA is TGTGCCAGTAGGACAACGGTGGGCGGCTATGGCTACACCTTC.

The chain couples TRBV5-1 to TRBJ1-1; D remains ambiguous. This CDR3 is built from 13 residues. From germline, CDR1 is SGHRS and CDR2 YFSETQ. The V end was cut by 0 bases, the J end by 0 bases, with 3 bases between. CDR3 region: CASSLDMNTEAFF. The CDR3 DNA reads TGCGCCAGCAGCTTGGATATGAACACTGAAGCTTTCTTT.

The sample holds one count of this clone. CDR3 DNA: TGTGCCAGCAGCGTAGGGCATAGGGTGAATGAGCAGTTCTTC. This gives the protein CASSVGHRVNEQFF. J is TRBJ2-1 and V is TRBV9; D unclear. The length of the CDR3 is 14 residues. With 0 bases removed from V and 7 bases from J, the gap between germline ends came to 11 bases. Germline assignment: CDR1 SGDLS and CDR2 YYNGEE.

V gene TRBV15 combines with J gene TRBJ2-3; TRBD1 aligns across 10 bases. The CDR3 sequence is 18 residues long. V lost 0 bases to trimming and J lost 1 base; unmatched junction nucleotides: 7. The germline CDR1 and CDR2 sequences are LNHNV and YYDKDF (reference sequence). CDR3 protein: CATSRDRHGTGGTDTQYF. In nucleotides, the CDR3 is TGTGCCACCAGCAGAGACAGGCACGGGACAGGGGGCACAGATACGCAGTATTTT.

The CDR3 coding sequence is TGTGCCAGCAGCCCGACGATAGCGGGTCACTCCTACAATGAGCAGTTCTTC. Encoded protein: CASSPTIAGHSYNEQFF. The gene calls are TRBV7-7 and TRBJ2-1; TRBD2 agrees at 7 bases. Per the germline V gene, CDR1 is SSHAT and CDR2 is FNYEAQ (reference sequence). The CDR3 is made up of 17 amino acids. The V segment lost 5 bases and the J segment 0 bases; nucleotides outside the gene matches: 10.

The V call is TRBV30, the J call TRBJ1-4; 7 nucleotides match TRBD1. Germline CDR1 is GTSNPN and CDR2 is SVGIG (reference sequence). The CDR3 spans 14 residues. The V gene end was trimmed by 2 bases and the J gene end by 6 bases; junction bases not matched to a gene: 6. The DNA of the CDR3 is TGTGCCTGGAGTCCCGGGACAGAGGATGAAAAACTGTTTTTT. The encoded protein is CAWSPGTEDEKLFF.

The rearrangement links TRBV5-1 to TRBJ2-7, with TRBD2 matching 16 bases. The CDR3 totals 16 residues. The germline gives CDR1 SGHRS, CDR2 YFSETQ. The V gene end was trimmed by 0 bases and the J gene end by 7 bases; junction bases not matched to a gene: 4. The CDR3 spells CASSLAGTSGRAEQYF. DNA of the CDR3: TGCGCCAGCAGCTTGGCCGGGACTAGCGGGAGGGCGGAGCAGTACTTC.

The table lists this clone with many counts. V gene TRBV4-1 combines with J gene TRBJ2-1, with no clear D. This CDR3 has 15 residues. Germline-derived CDR1 and CDR2 are MGHRA and YSYEKL. The V end lost 3 bases, the J end lost 2 bases, and 11 bases lay between the germline ends. For the CDR3, the DNA is TGCGCCAGCAGCCATGAGGAGCTGCCCTACAATGAGCAGTTCTTC. Its protein product is CASSHEELPYNEQFF.

The genes are TRBV4-2 and TRBJ2-7, with 7 bases lining up with TRBD1. This CDR3 region has 16 residues. Germline V gene data show CDR1 as LGHNA and CDR2 as YNFKEQ. Trimming at V came to 3 bases and at J to 2 bases, leaving 10 bases not matched to a gene. CDR3 DNA sequence: TGTGCCAGCAGCCAGGTTCCGGACAGGATCACCTACGAGCAGTACTTC. It specifies CASSQVPDRITYEQYF.

The chain combines TRBV7-6 with TRBJ2-2, with 9 bases identical to TRBD2. CDR3 length: 18 amino acids. V gave up 5 bases and J gave up 0 bases; unmatched junction bases: 10. Germline loops: CDR1 SGHVS, CDR2 FNYEAQ. CDR3 bases: TGTGCCAGCAGCGTCATCTTAGCGGGAGTCGCGAACACCGGGGAGCTGTTTTTT. This sequence encodes CASSVILAGVANTGELFF.

This clone was seen only once. The rearrangement uses TRBV19 and TRBJ2-7; 7 bases map to TRBD1. The CDR3 totals 16 residues. Trimming cost V 3 bases and J 2 bases; bases outside gene matches: 10. Germline lookup yields CDR1 LNHDA and CDR2 SQIVND (reference sequence). The CDR3 nucleotides read TGTGCCAGTAGTATGGGACAGAAAGTATCCACCTACGAGCAGTACTTC. Translation gives CASSMGQKVSTYEQYF.